The entry below gives a single T cell receptor beta chain sequence along with its context. Antigen specificity is unknown. This record comes from a study of PD-L1 blockade in urothelial cancer. As for the study in general: From 2014, patients received atezolizumab, given as 1,200 mg intravenously every 3 weeks. Blood analysis was done at 3 weeks (second dose) and 6 weeks after treatment began.

As to time point: pretreatment peripheral blood. Study-wide results and caveats: Stronger expansion of tumor-associated clones in blood at 3 weeks distinguished durable-benefit patients.

Added to each PCR by spiking were synthetic TCR analog templates. The assay was immunoSEQ multiplex PCR, and TCRdb's table has in-frame clones only and misses some. The sample lists roughly 50,000 clones; about 85% were seen once. Unmatched junction bases numbered 3, after V lost 2 bases and J lost 3 bases. This CDR3 is 15 amino acids long. CDR1 and CDR2 from the germline V gene are MNHNS and SASEGT. The gene calls are TRBV6-1 and TRBJ1-5; TRBD1 agrees at 8 bases. The receptor's source is a man aged 65 to 85 with urothelial cancer. The specimen comprised PBMCs, sampled around atezolizumab (anti-PD-L1) treatment. In DNA form, the CDR3 reads TGTGCCAGCAGTGAAACGACAGGGGTCAATCAGCCCCAGCATTTT. Translation: CASSETTGVNQPQHF.